This entry lists 4 T cell receptor beta chains sequenced from one sample in a study of T cell responses to AZD1222 COVID-19 vaccine. Clones were read by immunoSEQ multiplex PCR, and TCRdb kept only the in-frame ones, dropping some. The table lists roughly 99,000 clones, 80% to 95% of them singletons. Sequencing used peripheral blood, obtained 28 days after the second AZD1222 dose. Every receptor here comes from an adult who received the AZD1222 COVID-19 vaccine.

This sequence joins TRBV10-3 and TRBJ1-6, with D possibly being TRBD1 (6 bases). Germline CDR1 and CDR2: ENHRY and SYGVKD. CDR3 length equals 13 residues. V gave up 8 bases and J gave up 7 bases, with 12 bases separating them. Here the CDR3 reads CAIGRDTNSPLHF. CDR3 bases: TGTGCCATCGGCCGGGACACCAATTCACCCCTCCACTTT.

This chain joins TRBV7-9 and TRBJ1-4, with TRBD1 as a possible D gene (6 bases). The V end lost 1 base, the J end lost 8 bases, and 14 bases lay between the germline ends. The germline CDR1 and CDR2 sequences are SEHNR and FQNEAQ (reference sequence). The CDR3 spans 15 residues. DNA for the CDR3: TGTGCCAGCAGCTTAGACGGACAGAACGGGGAAAAACTGTTTTTT. Its translation is CASSLDGQNGEKLFF.

CDR3 in amino acids: CASSSMSSGRGEQYF. CDR3 nucleotide sequence: TGTGCCAGCAGCTCTATGTCTAGCGGGAGGGGCGAGCAGTACTTC. The rearrangement links TRBV11-3 to TRBJ2-7; TRBD2 matches at 12 bases. The CDR3 runs 15 residues. J was trimmed by 6 bases and V by 4 bases; bases with no gene match: 7. Germline assignment: CDR1 SGHNT and CDR2 YENEEA.

The chain employs TRBV7-3 and TRBJ2-7; D assignment may be TRBD1 or TRBD2 (5 bases each). The V gene's germline CDR1 is SGHTA and CDR2 FQGTGA. Trimming pared 1 base from V and 3 bases from J, leaving 16 bases between. The CDR3 totals 16 residues. Here the CDR3 reads CASSLNPLGAGYEQYF. CDR3 nucleotide sequence: TGTGCCAGCAGCTTAAACCCCTTAGGGGCGGGCTACGAGCAGTACTTC.